These 28 T cell receptor beta chains originate from one sample sequenced in a study of shared clonotypes between healthy human individuals. TCRdb's table, derived via immunoSEQ multiplex PCR, lists solely in-frame clones and lacks some. The data show some 1,100,000 clones, about four fifths seen once. The sequenced sample consisted of memory CD4+ T cells from PBMCs. The subset is: CD45RA-negative fraction. The origin of the receptors is a man in his late teens or twenties in good health. Some clones in this sample may be carry-over from other donors' samples.

This chain joins TRBV18 and TRBJ2-3, with 7 bases identical to TRBD1. The CDR3 has 14 amino acids. Per the germline V gene, CDR1 is KGHSH and CDR2 is LQKENI. Trimming removed 3 bases from V and 6 bases from J; junction bases left unmatched: 6. The CDR3 loop is CASSPGQHHDTQYF. As DNA, the CDR3 is TGTGCCAGCTCACCGGGACAGCATCACGATACGCAGTATTTT. Using reference TRBV18 and TRBJ2-3 for the parts outside the CDR3, the full variable domain is NAGVMQNPRHLVRRRGQEARLRCSPMKGHSHVYWYRQLPEEGLKFMVYLQKENIIDESGMPKERFSAEFPKEGPSILRIQQVVRGDSAAYFCASSPGQHHDTQYFGPGTRLTVL.

A remark on this clone: With a much larger clone just one base away, this may be a read error. At the DNA level, this CDR3 is encoded by other sequences in the same sample as well. This rearrangement joins TRBV18 to TRBJ2-6; 8 bases map to TRBD1. The junction had 3 bases not matched to a gene; V was cut back by 3 bases and J by 2 bases. Germline CDR1 KGHSH, CDR2 LQKENI. The CDR3 covers 16 residues. CDR3 nucleotide sequence: TGTGCCAGCTCACCGCAGGGGGCAGCTGGGGCCAACGTCCTGACTTTC. It encodes CASSPQGAAGANVLTF. The complete variable domain, with remaining parts taken from reference TRBV18 and TRBJ2-6, reads NAGVMQNPRHLVRRRGQEARLRCSPMKGHSHVYWYRQLPEEGLKFMVYLQKENIIDESGMPKERFSAEFPKEGPSILRIQQVVRGDSAAYFCASSPQGAAGANVLTFGAGSRLTVL.

This clone showed up just once. The chain carries TRBV30 and TRBJ2-5; no definite D call. The germline V gene has CDR1 GTSNPN and CDR2 SVGIG (reference sequence). The CDR3 covers 14 residues. Trimming left V 3 bases short and J 5 bases short, with 16 bases between. The CDR3 coding sequence is TGTGCCTGGAGGGCTAGTTGGTTGACGGAGACCCAGTACTTC. Protein sequence: CAWRASWLTETQYF.

The J gene is TRBJ2-5, the V gene TRBV2; D remains unclear. Trimming shortened V by 0 bases and J by 4 bases, and 9 bases separated the two germline ends. The germline gives CDR1 SNHLY, CDR2 FYNNEI. The CDR3 runs to 14 residues. The chain's CDR3 is CASSEAGTGETQYF. CDR3 sequence (DNA): TGTGCCAGCAGTGAAGCGGGTACCGGAGAGACCCAGTACTTC.

The V gene is TRBV6-1, the J gene TRBJ2-7; either TRBD1 or TRBD2 may supply D (5 bases each). The CDR3 is made up of 15 amino acids. The V end was cut by 6 bases, the J end by 1 base, with 16 bases between. Looked up from germline, CDR1 is MNHNS and CDR2 is SASEGT. For the CDR3, the DNA is TGTGCCAGCAGCCCGACCGGGGCGATGTCCTACGAGCAGTACTTC. Translation gives CASSPTGAMSYEQYF.

This clone showed up just a few times. This chain links TRBV5-1 with TRBJ2-7; a weak D match, TRBD1 (5 bases). Trimming stripped 5 bases from V and 3 bases from J, with 12 bases between. This CDR3 has 13 amino acids. Germline V gives CDR1 SGHRS, CDR2 YFSETQ. For the CDR3, the DNA is TGCGCCAGCAGGGCGGACATGATCTACGAGCAGTACTTC. This translates into CASRADMIYEQYF.

This clone was observed once. The chain links TRBV29-1 to TRBJ2-5, with 10 bases matching TRBD1. Germline-derived CDR1 and CDR2 are SQVTM and ANQGSEA. V shed 4 bases and J 5 bases; nucleotides not matched to a gene: 4. The CDR3 contains 13 residues. DNA of the CDR3: TGCAGCGTTGCGACAGGGGGCGCGGAGACCCAGTACTTC. Translating gives CSVATGGAETQYF.

J is TRBJ2-3 and V is TRBV9, with 9 bases lining up with TRBD1. The V segment lost 4 bases and the J segment 1 base; nucleotides outside the gene matches: 7. CDR1 is SGDLS and CDR2 is YYNGEE in the germline V gene. The CDR3 has 16 amino acids. CDR3 amino acids: CASSSDRGIGTDTQYF. CDR3 nucleotide sequence: TGTGCCAGCAGCTCAGACAGGGGGATAGGCACAGATACGCAGTATTTT.

This chain uses TRBV5-1 with TRBJ1-1, with D maybe TRBD1 (5 bases). Per the germline V gene, CDR1 is SGHRS and CDR2 is YFSETQ. The germline V and J ends were trimmed by 0 bases and 3 bases, with 12 bases remaining between them. The CDR3 has 15 residues. In nucleotides, the CDR3 is TGCGCCAGCAGCTTGGTTCCGGGGCGGGACACTGAAGCTTTCTTT. As protein: CASSLVPGRDTEAFF. The full variable domain, in which reference TRBV5-1 and TRBJ1-1 provide the parts outside the CDR3, is KAGVTQTPRYLIKTRGQQVTLSCSPISGHRSVSWYQQTPGQGLQFLFEYFSETQRNKGNFPGRFSGRQFSNSRSEMNVSTLELGDSALYLCASSLVPGRDTEAFFGQGTRLTVV.

The chain has TRBV30 and TRBJ2-5, with unresolved D. The V gene's germline CDR1 is GTSNPN and CDR2 SVGIG (reference sequence). The CDR3 is 12 amino acids. Trimming took 5 bases from V and 5 from J, leaving 12 bases between them. This chain's CDR3 is CAWGSGGETQYF. CDR3 nucleotides: TGTGCCTGGGGCTCAGGTGGGGAGACCCAGTACTTC.

This chain links TRBV5-1 with TRBJ2-3; 7 nucleotides match TRBD1. J was trimmed by 1 base and V by 4 bases; bases with no gene match: 6. The CDR3 has 15 amino acids. The germline V gene has CDR1 SGHRS and CDR2 YFSETQ. DNA of the CDR3: TGCGCCAGCAGCCCTACAGGGGACGGCACAGATACGCAGTATTTT. Protein sequence: CASSPTGDGTDTQYF.

This chain links TRBV9 with TRBJ2-1; tentatively, D is TRBD2 (6 bases). Trimming shortened V by 3 bases and J by 7 bases, and 14 bases separated the two germline ends. Germline lookup yields CDR1 SGDLS and CDR2 YYNGEE. This CDR3 contains 14 residues. The CDR3 DNA sequence: TGTGCCAGCAGCGCCGGGACTTCCCCGAATGAGCAGTTCTTC. Residues: CASSAGTSPNEQFF.

CDR3 in DNA: TGTGCCACTAAGGACGAGGGTTATACAGATGAGCAGTTCTTC. As protein: CATKDEGYTDEQFF. This sequence joins TRBV19 and TRBJ2-1; TRBD2 is a possible D gene (5 bases). The CDR3 is made up of 14 amino acids. CDR1 and CDR2 from the germline V gene are LNHDA and SQIVND (reference sequence). V was pared by 10 bases and J by 8 bases, with 21 bases between.

This clone showed up just a few times. Different DNA sequences within this sample yield the same CDR3. This chain uses TRBV28 with TRBJ2-7; 7 bases fit TRBD2. The CDR3 loop spans 15 amino acids. Per germline, CDR1 MDHEN and CDR2 SYDVKM. V gave up 7 bases and J gave up 1 base; unmatched junction bases: 10. CDR3 residues: CASTPGGTTSYEQYF. CDR3 sequence (DNA): TGTGCCAGCACTCCCGGGGGGACCACTTCCTACGAGCAGTACTTC. The entire variable domain, with the rest obtained from reference TRBV28 and TRBJ2-7, is as follows: DVKVTQSSRYLVKRTGEKVFLECVQDMDHENMFWYRQDPGLGLRLIYFSYDVKMKEKGDIPEGYSVSREKKERFSLILESASTNQTSMYLCASTPGGTTSYEQYFGPGTRLTVT.

The chain carries TRBV2 and TRBJ1-1; 9 bases fit TRBD1. The V and J ends lost 7 bases and 10 bases, in that order; junction bases with no gene match: 16. This CDR3 has 15 amino acids. CDR1 and CDR2 (germline): SNHLY, FYNNEI. As DNA, the CDR3 is TGTGCCAGCACTTGGGCCGGCACAGGGGGCTTGCGAGCTTTCTTT. Translated, it gives CASTWAGTGGLRAFF.

This clone showed up just once. This chain links TRBV7-9 with TRBJ2-3; the D gene is possibly TRBD2 (7 bases). CDR3 size: 15 residues. Trimming removed 1 base at V and 6 bases at J, with 14 bases between. Germline CDR1 reads SEHNR; CDR2 reads FQNEAQ (reference sequence). The CDR3 loop reads CASSLEKGGLDTQYF. In DNA form, the CDR3 reads TGTGCCAGCAGCTTAGAGAAGGGGGGGCTGGATACGCAGTATTTT. Looking up the rest from reference TRBV7-9 and TRBJ2-3 gives the full variable domain: DTGVSQNPRHKITKRGQNVTFRCDPISEHNRLYWYRQTLGQGPEFLTYFQNEAQLEKSRLLSDRFSAERPKGSFSTLEIQRTEQGDSAMYLCASSLEKGGLDTQYFGPGTRLTVL.

This chain connects TRBV5-1 to TRBJ2-3; D may be TRBD1 (5 bases). The CDR3 totals 15 residues. Trimming removed 0 bases from V and 5 bases from J, with 13 bases in between. Germline loops: CDR1 SGHRS, CDR2 YFSETQ. Written as DNA, the CDR3 is TGCGCCAGCAGCTTGGTTGTGGGGCCGGGAGATACGCAGTATTTT. Its translation: CASSLVVGPGDTQYF.

This clone was observed a single time. V gene TRBV2 combines with J gene TRBJ1-5; D may be TRBD1 (6 bases). The V gene lost 3 bases and the J gene lost 0 bases, with 12 bases spanning the gap. Germline lookup yields CDR1 SNHLY and CDR2 FYNNEI. The CDR3 is made up of 16 amino acids. In DNA, the CDR3 is TGTGCCAGCAGTGATGATGGGGGCTATAGCAATCAGCCCCAGCATTTT. As protein: CASSDDGGYSNQPQHF.

The chain couples TRBV6-1 to TRBJ2-3; 13 positions agree with TRBD2. The CDR3 contains 14 residues. V lost 10 bases to trimming and J lost 5 bases; unmatched junction nucleotides: 6. Looked up from germline, CDR1 is MNHNS and CDR2 is SASEGT. The CDR3 coding sequence is TGTGCCACCGGACTAGCGGGAGTCAAAGATACGCAGTATTTT. Protein product: CATGLAGVKDTQYF.

The rearrangement joins TRBV27 to TRBJ1-2; 7 bases agree with TRBD1. The trim removed 9 bases at V and 8 bases at J, leaving 9 bases unmatched. CDR1 and CDR2 from the germline V gene are MNHEY and SMNVEV (reference sequence). This CDR3 has 12 residues. CDR3 nucleotides: TGTGCCAGTAGTACAGGGGCCAACGGCTACACCTTC. Amino acids: CASSTGANGYTF.

The chain is built from TRBV9 and TRBJ2-3, with 10 bases identical to TRBD2. V lost 1 base and J lost 5; bases outside the gene matches: 1. Germline CDR1 reads SGDLS; CDR2 reads YYNGEE. This CDR3 spans 14 amino acids. CDR3: CASSVLAGEDTQYF. In DNA form, the CDR3 reads TGTGCCAGCAGCGTACTAGCGGGAGAAGATACGCAGTATTTT.

This chain's CDR3 is CASSPESRDRVQYF. The CDR3 region has the DNA TGCGCCAGCAGCCCAGAGTCCCGGGACAGGGTTCAGTACTTC. The chain couples TRBV5-1 to TRBJ2-7, with 9 bases identical to TRBD1. V lost 4 bases, J lost 10 bases, and 12 bases stayed unmatched. The germline V gene has CDR1 SGHRS and CDR2 YFSETQ. CDR3 length: 14 residues. The whole variable domain, remainder taken from reference TRBV5-1 and TRBJ2-7, is KAGVTQTPRYLIKTRGQQVTLSCSPISGHRSVSWYQQTPGQGLQFLFEYFSETQRNKGNFPGRFSGRQFSNSRSEMNVSTLELGDSALYLCASSPESRDRVQYFGPGTRLTVT.

The V call is TRBV28, the J call TRBJ1-5; no clear D gene. The CDR3 runs to 13 residues. V shed 6 bases and J shed 2 bases, with 8 bases lying between them. Per germline, CDR1 MDHEN and CDR2 SYDVKM. The CDR3 spells CASRVRGNQPQHF. CDR3 nucleotide sequence: TGTGCCAGCAGGGTTAGGGGCAATCAGCCCCAGCATTTT.

The chain uses TRBV28 and TRBJ2-7; D not certain. With 2 bases removed from V and 6 bases from J, the gap between germline ends came to 14 bases. Looked up from germline, CDR1 is MDHEN and CDR2 is SYDVKM. This CDR3 is 14 amino acids long. The CDR3 loop is CASSLRASSREQYF. The CDR3 DNA follows: TGTGCCAGCAGTTTAAGGGCCAGTTCACGCGAGCAGTACTTC.

This clone was seen only a few times. This chain connects TRBV5-1 to TRBJ2-7; D is ambiguous. There are 15 residues in the CDR3. The ends were cut back, 2 bases at V and 0 bases at J, with 12 bases in the middle. Germline lookup yields CDR1 SGHRS and CDR2 YFSETQ. CDR3 coding DNA: TGCGCCAGCAGCTTACGAGGCGGAAACTCCTACGAGCAGTACTTC. This encodes CASSLRGGNSYEQYF.

The rearrangement uses TRBV30 and TRBJ1-1; TRBD1 matches 9 bases. The J segment lost 4 bases and the V segment lost 4 bases, leaving 4 bases of the junction unmatched. The CDR3 extends over 13 amino acids. Per the germline V gene, CDR1 is GTSNPN and CDR2 is SVGIG (reference sequence). The CDR3 reads CAWTQTGGTEAFF. The DNA of the CDR3 is TGTGCCTGGACCCAGACAGGGGGCACTGAAGCTTTCTTT.

The rearrangement links TRBV27 to TRBJ2-7; 8 positions match TRBD1. This CDR3 is built from 13 residues. Germline assignment: CDR1 MNHEY and CDR2 SMNVEV (reference sequence). V was pared by 8 bases and J by 7 bases, with 10 bases of the junction left unmatched. The CDR3 region is CASRTPGGREQYF. The CDR3 coding sequence is TGTGCCAGCCGAACCCCAGGGGGCCGTGAGCAGTACTTC.

V is TRBV9 and J is TRBJ2-2; D remains ambiguous. The CDR3 covers 13 residues. Trimming removed 4 bases from V and 3 bases from J, with 7 bases in between. In germline, CDR1 is SGDLS, CDR2 YYNGEE. The chain's CDR3 is CASSLRYTGELFF. The CDR3, as DNA: TGTGCCAGCAGCCTAAGATACACCGGGGAGCTGTTTTTT. Full variable domain (outside the CDR3, taken from reference TRBV9 and TRBJ2-2): DSGVTQTPKHLITATGQRVTLRCSPRSGDLSVYWYQQSLDQGLQFLIQYYNGEERAKGNILERFSAQQFPDLHSELNLSSLELGDSALYFCASSLRYTGELFFGEGSRLTVL.